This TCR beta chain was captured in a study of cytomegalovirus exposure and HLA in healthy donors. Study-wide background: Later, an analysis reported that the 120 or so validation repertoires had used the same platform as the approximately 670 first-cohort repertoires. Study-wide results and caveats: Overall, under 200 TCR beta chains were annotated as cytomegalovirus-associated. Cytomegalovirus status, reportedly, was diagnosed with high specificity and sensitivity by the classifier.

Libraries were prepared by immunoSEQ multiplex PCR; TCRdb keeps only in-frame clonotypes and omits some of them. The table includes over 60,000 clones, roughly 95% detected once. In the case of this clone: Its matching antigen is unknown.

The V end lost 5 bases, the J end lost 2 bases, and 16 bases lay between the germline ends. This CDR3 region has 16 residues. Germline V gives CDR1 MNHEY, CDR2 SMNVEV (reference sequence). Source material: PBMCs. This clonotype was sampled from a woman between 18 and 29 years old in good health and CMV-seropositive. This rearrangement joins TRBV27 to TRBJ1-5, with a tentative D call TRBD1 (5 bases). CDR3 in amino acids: CASSPLTDGGNQPQHF. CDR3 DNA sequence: TGTGCCAGCAGTCCCCTGACAGACGGTGGCAATCAGCCCCAGCATTTT.